This record concerns one TCR beta chain sequence. The data originate from a study of blood T cell repertoires in COVID-19. Repertoires were generated with immunoSEQ multiplex PCR, while TCRdb's copy carries only in-frame clones and drops some. The sample lists 200,000 or so clones; around four fifths were seen once. Specimen: peripheral blood. The receptor's source is a man in his sixties with COVID-19, enrolled during active disease.

The CDR3 DNA follows: TGTGCCATCAGTGAAAAGGGGCTGGCTAATGAAAAACTGTTTTTT. Translating gives CAISEKGLANEKLFF. The genes are TRBV10-3 and TRBJ1-4; D is possibly TRBD1 (5 bases). Germline V gene lookup returns CDR1 ENHRY and CDR2 SYGVKD. The CDR3 length is 15 residues. Trimming removed 3 bases from V and 3 bases from J, with 11 bases in between.